These T cell receptor beta chains were read from a single sample in a study of cytomegalovirus exposure and HLA in healthy donors. Method: immunoSEQ multiplex PCR; TCRdb's copy keeps in-frame clones and lacks some. The table shows 110,000 or so clones, with over 60% occurring only once. The sequencing sample was made of PBMCs. These receptors originate from a man aged 18 to 29 in good health and CMV-seropositive. Both conserved end residues are part of each CDR3. The D gene is left open where the match is weak. The listing skips clone size in some rows; elsewhere it reads once, few, many or a size class.

D gene,clone size,CDR3 length,J gene,V gene,CDR3 DNA,CDR3 protein
TRBD1,NA,13,TRBJ2-7,TRBV5-6,TGTGCCAGCAGCCCGGGGACAGGGAGAGAGCAGTACTTC,CASSPGTGREQYF
NA,NA,17,TRBJ1-1,TRBV5-6,TGTGCCAGCAGCTTATATCCTACACAGGGTAAGAACACTGAAGCTTTCTTT,CASSLYPTQGKNTEAFF
NA,NA,15,TRBJ2-1,TRBV29-1,TGCAGCGTTGAAGGAGGCAGGGGGGCTGACAATGAGCAGTTCTTC,CSVEGGRGADNEQFF
NA,NA,14,TRBJ1-1,TRBV30,TGTGCCTGGAGGACGAGGGGGTCCCCCACTGAAGCTTTCTTT,CAWRTRGSPTEAFF
NA,NA,12,TRBJ1-3,TRBV6-5,TGTGCCAGCAGTTCTCAGGGAAACACCATATATTTT,CASSSQGNTIYF
TRBD2,NA,15,TRBJ2-1,TRBV4-1,TGCGCCAGCAGCCAACGACTAGCGGGGGTCAATGAGCAGTTCTTC,CASSQRLAGVNEQFF
NA,NA,15,TRBJ2-1,TRBV5-1,TGCGCCAGCAGCTTGGAGGGACACCGAAATGGGGGGCAGTTCTTC,CASSLEGHRNGGQFF
NA,NA,17,TRBJ1-4,TRBV7-9,TGTTCCAGCAGCCAATACTTTGTGAGGACAGCGAATGAAAAACTGTTTTTT,CSSSQYFVRTANEKLFF
NA,NA,13,TRBJ1-1,TRBV18,TGTGCCAGCTCTCCCGGGACAAACACTGAAGCTTTCTTT,CASSPGTNTEAFF
TRBD1,NA,16,TRBJ1-3,TRBV4-1,TGCGCCAGCAGCCCGTACCAGACAGGGGCTGGAAACACCATATATTTT,CASSPYQTGAGNTIYF
TRBD1,NA,16,TRBJ1-4,TRBV7-9,TGTGCCAGCAGCTCACCGGCCGGGACAGGGAATGAAAAACTGTTTTTT,CASSSPAGTGNEKLFF
TRBD1,NA,16,TRBJ1-5,TRBV7-8,TGTGCCAGCAGCCCAGCCCGGGACAGGGTCAATCAGCCCCAGCATTTT,CASSPARDRVNQPQHF
TRBD1,few,13,TRBJ1-2,TRBV30,TGTGCCTGGAGTGTGGACAGGGGGTATGGCTACACCTTC,CAWSVDRGYGYTF
NA,NA,15,TRBJ1-1,TRBV5-6,TGTGCCAGCAGCTTTAACCCAGGGGCCAACACTGAAGCTTTCTTT,CASSFNPGANTEAFF
NA,NA,14,TRBJ1-2,TRBV2,TGTGCCAGCAGTGAGGGCAGGGCGTTAAGTGGCTACACCTTC,CASSEGRALSGYTF
TRBD1,NA,15,TRBJ2-7,TRBV10-3,TGTGCCATCAGTGAGTCAACAGGGGGGCGGTACGAGCAGTACTTC,CAISESTGGRYEQYF
NA,NA,15,TRBJ1-2,TRBV19,TGTGCCAGTAGTCAACGGGCCAGGGGTAACTATGGCTACACCTTC,CASSQRARGNYGYTF
NA,NA,13,TRBJ1-3,TRBV5-1,TGCGCCAGCAGCTTGGATTTCAGAAACACCATATATTTT,CASSLDFRNTIYF
NA,NA,16,TRBJ1-2,TRBV9,TGTGCCAGCAGCCCCGTAAGGGGGGGCAACCACTATGGCTACACCTTC,CASSPVRGGNHYGYTF
NA,NA,9,TRBJ2-1,TRBV7-3,TGTGCCAGCACCGGTGGGCAGTTCTTC,CASTGGQFF
NA,NA,12,TRBJ2-1,TRBV5-4,TGTGCCAGCAGCGTCAACTACAATGAGCAGTTCTTC,CASSVNYNEQFF
NA,NA,14,TRBJ1-4,TRBV27,TGTGCCAGCAGTATGACAGGAACTAATGAAAAACTGTTTTTT,CASSMTGTNEKLFF
NA,NA,18,TRBJ2-5,TRBV6-1,TGTGCCAGCAGTGAAGCTCACGGTGGCAGGGTCCCCCCAGAGACCCAGTACTTC,CASSEAHGGRVPPETQYF